This is a list of T cell receptor beta chains from one sample in a study of long-term antiretroviral therapy in people with HIV. Method: immunoSEQ multiplex PCR; TCRdb's copy keeps in-frame clones and lacks some. There are 15,000 to 20,000 clones in the sample; roughly four fifths occur only once, and approximately 9.1% lies in the top ten. Source: unsorted PBMCs, taken 0.3 years after starting antiretroviral therapy. These receptors were obtained from a man aged 18-30 years with HIV. The CDR3 runs from the conserved cysteine through the conserved F or W. The D gene is left open where the match is weak. Only part of the rows carry a size: once, few, many, or a class if the clone is expanded.

clone_size: few
d_call: NA
v_call: TRBV28
j_call: TRBJ1-1
cdr3_nt: TGTGCCAGCAGCCGGACACCGAACACTGAAGCTTTCTTT
cdr3_aa: CASSRTPNTEAFF

clone_size: NA
d_call: NA
v_call: TRBV28
j_call: TRBJ2-5
cdr3_nt: TGTGCCAGCAGTGCGAAGGGAGAGACCCAGTACTTC
cdr3_aa: CASSAKGETQYF

clone_size: NA
d_call: NA
v_call: TRBV9
j_call: TRBJ2-3
cdr3_nt: TGTGCCAGCAGCGTAGCAGGAAGGGGTACGCAGTATTTT
cdr3_aa: CASSVAGRGTQYF

clone_size: NA
d_call: NA
v_call: TRBV28
j_call: TRBJ1-5
cdr3_nt: TGTGCCAGCAGTTGGTACCGTACAGGGTATAATCAGCCCCAGCATTTT
cdr3_aa: CASSWYRTGYNQPQHF

clone_size: NA
d_call: NA
v_call: TRBV18
j_call: TRBJ2-3
cdr3_nt: TGTGCCAGCTCTCCCCGGGACCATCGAGATACGCAGTATTTT
cdr3_aa: CASSPRDHRDTQYF

clone_size: once
d_call: TRBD2
v_call: TRBV2
j_call: TRBJ2-5
cdr3_nt: TGTGCCAGCAGTGAACCAAGGTCTAGCGGGAGCAAGACCCAGTACTTC
cdr3_aa: CASSEPRSSGSKTQYF

clone_size: few
d_call: TRBD1
v_call: TRBV7-6
j_call: TRBJ2-7
cdr3_nt: TGTGCCAGCAGCCCGACAGGGCGACGTGACGAGCAGTACTTC
cdr3_aa: CASSPTGRRDEQYF

clone_size: NA
d_call: NA
v_call: TRBV27
j_call: TRBJ1-1
cdr3_nt: TGTGCCACCCCTTATTCGAACACTGAAGCTTTCTTT
cdr3_aa: CATPYSNTEAFF

clone_size: NA
d_call: TRBD2
v_call: TRBV11-3
j_call: TRBJ2-1
cdr3_nt: TGTGCCAGCAGCCAGGGACTAGCGGCAACCAATGAGCAGTTCTTC
cdr3_aa: CASSQGLAATNEQFF

clone_size: few
d_call: NA
v_call: TRBV9
j_call: TRBJ1-2
cdr3_nt: TGTGCCAGCAGCGGCAGGGATGGCTACACCTTC
cdr3_aa: CASSGRDGYTF

clone_size: NA
d_call: NA
v_call: TRBV4-2
j_call: TRBJ1-1
cdr3_nt: TGTGCCAGCAGCCCCCAGAGACACAGGAACACTGAAGCTTTCTTT
cdr3_aa: CASSPQRHRNTEAFF

clone_size: NA
d_call: NA
v_call: TRBV27
j_call: TRBJ1-2
cdr3_nt: TGTGCCAGCAGCCCTACAGGGAACTATGGCTACACCTTC
cdr3_aa: CASSPTGNYGYTF

clone_size: NA
d_call: NA
v_call: TRBV27
j_call: TRBJ1-2
cdr3_nt: TGTGCCAGCAGATCGGGGGATGGCTATGGCTACACCTTC
cdr3_aa: CASRSGDGYGYTF

clone_size: NA
d_call: NA
v_call: TRBV2
j_call: TRBJ1-2
cdr3_nt: TGTGCCAGCAGTGGGACAGAGGGCTATGGCTACACCTTC
cdr3_aa: CASSGTEGYGYTF

clone_size: NA
d_call: TRBD1
v_call: TRBV6-5
j_call: TRBJ1-1
cdr3_nt: TGTGCCAGCAGGAGGACAGGGCGGGGGGTCACTGAAGCTTTCTTT
cdr3_aa: CASRRTGRGVTEAFF

clone_size: NA
d_call: TRBD1
v_call: TRBV5-6
j_call: TRBJ2-1
cdr3_nt: TGTGCCAGCAGCTTTGGAGACAGGGCCTACAATGAGCAGTTCTTC
cdr3_aa: CASSFGDRAYNEQFF

clone_size: NA
d_call: TRBD2
v_call: TRBV6-5
j_call: TRBJ2-1
cdr3_nt: TGTGCCAGCAGCCGCTCTAGCGGTCCCTACAATGAGCAGTTCTTC
cdr3_aa: CASSRSSGPYNEQFF

clone_size: NA
d_call: TRBD1
v_call: TRBV5-6
j_call: TRBJ1-6
cdr3_nt: TGTGCCAGCAGCTCACAGGGGTATAATTCACCCCTCCACTTT
cdr3_aa: CASSSQGYNSPLHF

clone_size: NA
d_call: TRBD2
v_call: TRBV5-1
j_call: TRBJ2-5
cdr3_nt: TGCGCCAGCAGCTTGGCATCTAGCGGGGGGGCACGGGAGACCCAGTACTTC
cdr3_aa: CASSLASSGGARETQYF

clone_size: NA
d_call: TRBD1
v_call: TRBV5-1
j_call: TRBJ1-6
cdr3_nt: TGCGCCAGCAGCCTAGACAGGGGGGTATCCTATAATTCACCCCTCCACTTT
cdr3_aa: CASSLDRGVSYNSPLHF

clone_size: once
d_call: TRBD2
v_call: TRBV5-1
j_call: TRBJ2-1
cdr3_nt: TGCGCCAGCAGCTTGGGACTAGCGGGCAATGAGCAGTTCTTC
cdr3_aa: CASSLGLAGNEQFF

clone_size: NA
d_call: NA
v_call: TRBV2
j_call: TRBJ1-6
cdr3_nt: TGTGCCAGCAACCATTTAAGGGGAGGGTCCCTATCCTATAATTCACCCCTCCACTTT
cdr3_aa: CASNHLRGGSLSYNSPLHF

clone_size: NA
d_call: TRBD2
v_call: TRBV29-1
j_call: TRBJ2-5
cdr3_nt: TGCAGCTGTTCGGGACTAGCGGGGGGCCTCCAAGAGACCCAGTACTTC
cdr3_aa: CSCSGLAGGLQETQYF

clone_size: NA
d_call: TRBD1
v_call: TRBV28
j_call: TRBJ1-6
cdr3_nt: TGTGCCAGCACCCCCAATTGGCAGGGGGTATCACCCCTCCACTTT
cdr3_aa: CASTPNWQGVSPLHF

clone_size: NA
d_call: NA
v_call: TRBV6-1
j_call: TRBJ2-7
cdr3_nt: TGTGCCAGCAGTCGGTTCTCGTACGAGCAGTACTTC
cdr3_aa: CASSRFSYEQYF

clone_size: NA
d_call: NA
v_call: TRBV7-9
j_call: TRBJ2-1
cdr3_nt: TGTGCCAGCAGCTTAACGTTGAATGAGCAGTTCTTC
cdr3_aa: CASSLTLNEQFF

clone_size: NA
d_call: TRBD1
v_call: TRBV6-5
j_call: TRBJ1-2
cdr3_nt: TGTGCCAGCACCACAGGGGCGGTTGGCTACACCTTC
cdr3_aa: CASTTGAVGYTF

clone_size: few
d_call: TRBD1
v_call: TRBV5-6
j_call: TRBJ1-2
cdr3_nt: TGTGCCAGCAGCTTTAGGGGACAGGGGGCTGGGTATGGCTACACCTTC
cdr3_aa: CASSFRGQGAGYGYTF

clone_size: NA
d_call: NA
v_call: TRBV15
j_call: TRBJ2-2
cdr3_nt: TGTGCCACCAGCAGAGTAGTGGGAGCCACCGGGGAGCTGTTTTTT
cdr3_aa: CATSRVVGATGELFF

clone_size: once
d_call: NA
v_call: TRBV4-1
j_call: TRBJ1-3
cdr3_nt: TGCGCCAGCAGCCAACCACAGGGAGCTGGAAACACCATATATTTT
cdr3_aa: CASSQPQGAGNTIYF

clone_size: NA
d_call: NA
v_call: TRBV18
j_call: TRBJ2-3
cdr3_nt: TGTGCCAGCTCACCTCTAGATACGCAGTATTTT
cdr3_aa: CASSPLDTQYF

clone_size: NA
d_call: NA
v_call: TRBV2
j_call: TRBJ2-2
cdr3_nt: TGTGCCAGCAGTGAACAGGGGGGTCACACCGGGGAGCTGTTTTTT
cdr3_aa: CASSEQGGHTGELFF

clone_size: NA
d_call: NA
v_call: TRBV5-1
j_call: TRBJ1-2
cdr3_nt: TGCGCCAGCAGCCTCGACGGGGCCTCAGGTGGCTACACCTTC
cdr3_aa: CASSLDGASGGYTF

clone_size: NA
d_call: NA
v_call: TRBV7-8
j_call: TRBJ2-3
cdr3_nt: TGTGCCAGCAGCTTTGGGACGCAGTATTTT
cdr3_aa: CASSFGTQYF

clone_size: NA
d_call: NA
v_call: TRBV6-1
j_call: TRBJ1-2
cdr3_nt: TGTGCCAGTAAGGGGGGGGATGCCTATGGCTACACCTTC
cdr3_aa: CASKGGDAYGYTF

clone_size: NA
d_call: NA
v_call: TRBV9
j_call: TRBJ1-4
cdr3_nt: TGTGCCAGCAGCGTAGCTCTGCATTCCGGGGAGGCTAATGAAAAACTGTTTTTT
cdr3_aa: CASSVALHSGEANEKLFF

clone_size: NA
d_call: TRBD1
v_call: TRBV5-1
j_call: TRBJ2-1
cdr3_nt: TGCGCCAGCAGCTTGGCCGGCAGGGGGAAGGCGGGTGAGCAGTTCTTC
cdr3_aa: CASSLAGRGKAGEQFF

clone_size: NA
d_call: NA
v_call: TRBV5-1
j_call: TRBJ2-2
cdr3_nt: TGCGCCAGCAGCTTGGGGTTTGTGGAGGGCGAGTCCGGGGAGCTGTTTTTT
cdr3_aa: CASSLGFVEGESGELFF

clone_size: NA
d_call: TRBD1
v_call: TRBV6-5
j_call: TRBJ2-5
cdr3_nt: TGTGCCAGCAGTCGGGACAGGGGAGAGACCCAGTACTTC
cdr3_aa: CASSRDRGETQYF

clone_size: few
d_call: NA
v_call: TRBV4-1
j_call: TRBJ2-1
cdr3_nt: TGCGCCAGCAGCCAGAGTAGCTACAATGAGCAGTTCTTC
cdr3_aa: CASSQSSYNEQFF

clone_size: NA
d_call: TRBD1
v_call: TRBV9
j_call: TRBJ1-6
cdr3_nt: TGTGCCAGCAGCCTCCGGGACAGCGTCTATAATTCACCCCTCCACTTT
cdr3_aa: CASSLRDSVYNSPLHF

clone_size: NA
d_call: NA
v_call: TRBV6-1
j_call: TRBJ2-3
cdr3_nt: TGTGCCAGCAGGCTTGCGGGGGCGGTAGATACGCAGTATTTT
cdr3_aa: CASRLAGAVDTQYF

clone_size: once
d_call: NA
v_call: TRBV6-1
j_call: TRBJ1-2
cdr3_nt: TGTGCCAGCCTTCTGGGGGTTATCAACTATGGCTACACCTTC
cdr3_aa: CASLLGVINYGYTF

clone_size: once
d_call: NA
v_call: TRBV4-1
j_call: TRBJ2-7
cdr3_nt: TGCGCCAGCAGCCAAGATTCGCGCACAGAGCAGTACTTC
cdr3_aa: CASSQDSRTEQYF

clone_size: NA
d_call: NA
v_call: TRBV27
j_call: TRBJ1-1
cdr3_nt: TGTGCCAGCAGTTTAAACGTCCAGGTCTTTAACACTGAAGCTTTCTTT
cdr3_aa: CASSLNVQVFNTEAFF

clone_size: medium-sized
d_call: TRBD1
v_call: TRBV28
j_call: TRBJ2-7
cdr3_nt: TGTGCCAGCAGATCGGGGGACAGGGATGGCGAGCAGTACTTC
cdr3_aa: CASRSGDRDGEQYF